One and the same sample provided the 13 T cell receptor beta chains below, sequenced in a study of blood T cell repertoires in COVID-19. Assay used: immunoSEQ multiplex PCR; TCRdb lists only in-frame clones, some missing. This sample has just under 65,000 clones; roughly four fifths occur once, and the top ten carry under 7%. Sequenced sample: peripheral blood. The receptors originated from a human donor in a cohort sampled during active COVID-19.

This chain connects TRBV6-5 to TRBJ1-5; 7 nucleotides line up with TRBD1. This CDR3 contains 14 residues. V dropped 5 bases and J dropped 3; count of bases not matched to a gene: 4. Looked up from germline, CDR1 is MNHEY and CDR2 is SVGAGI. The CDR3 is CASSTTGNNQPQHF. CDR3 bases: TGTGCCAGCAGTACGACAGGGAACAATCAGCCCCAGCATTTT.

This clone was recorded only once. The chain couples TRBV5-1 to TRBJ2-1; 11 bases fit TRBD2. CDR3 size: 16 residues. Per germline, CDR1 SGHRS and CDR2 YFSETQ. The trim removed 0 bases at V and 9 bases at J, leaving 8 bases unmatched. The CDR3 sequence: CASSLGGVAGGPEQFF. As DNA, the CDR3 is TGCGCCAGCAGCTTGGGGGGAGTAGCGGGGGGGCCTGAGCAGTTCTTC.

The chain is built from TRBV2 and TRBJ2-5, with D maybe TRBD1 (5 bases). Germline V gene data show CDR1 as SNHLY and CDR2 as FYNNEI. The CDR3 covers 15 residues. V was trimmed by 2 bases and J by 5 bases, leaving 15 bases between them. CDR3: CASSELDVPGETQYF. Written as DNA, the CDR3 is TGTGCCAGCAGTGAACTGGACGTACCAGGGGAGACCCAGTACTTC.

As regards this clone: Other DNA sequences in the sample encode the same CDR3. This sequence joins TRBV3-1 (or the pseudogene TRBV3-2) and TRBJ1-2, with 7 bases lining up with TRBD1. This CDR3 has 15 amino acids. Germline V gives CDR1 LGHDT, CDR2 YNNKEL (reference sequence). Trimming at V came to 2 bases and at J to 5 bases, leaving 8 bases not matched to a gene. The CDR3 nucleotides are TGTGCCAGCAGCCAAAACAGGGGTAGGGGGTATGGCTACACCTTC. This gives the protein CASSQNRGRGYGYTF.

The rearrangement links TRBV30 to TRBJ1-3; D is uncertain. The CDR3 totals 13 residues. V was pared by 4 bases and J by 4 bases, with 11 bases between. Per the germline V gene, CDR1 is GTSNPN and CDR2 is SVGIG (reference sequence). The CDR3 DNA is TGTGCCTGGACTGGACTGCGGGGAAACACCATATATTTT. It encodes CAWTGLRGNTIYF.

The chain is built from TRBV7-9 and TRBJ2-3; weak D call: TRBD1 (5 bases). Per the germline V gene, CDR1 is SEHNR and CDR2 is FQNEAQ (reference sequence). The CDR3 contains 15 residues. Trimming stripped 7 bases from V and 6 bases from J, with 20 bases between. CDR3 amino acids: CASNPVQGIGDTQYF. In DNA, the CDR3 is TGTGCCAGCAACCCGGTCCAGGGTATAGGTGATACGCAGTATTTT. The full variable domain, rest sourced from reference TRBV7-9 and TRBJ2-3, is DTGVSQNPRHKITKRGQNVTFRCDPISEHNRLYWYRQTLGQGPEFLTYFQNEAQLEKSRLLSDRFSAERPKGSFSTLEIQRTEQGDSAMYLCASNPVQGIGDTQYFGPGTRLTVL.

CDR3 bases: TGTGCCAGCAGCTTGGACGGCGGGGGGGCGTATGAGCAGTTCTTC. Translating it yields CASSLDGGGAYEQFF. The V gene is TRBV5-4, the J gene TRBJ2-1; 9 bases are shared with TRBD2. Germline V gene lookup returns CDR1 SGHNT and CDR2 YYREEE (reference sequence). The CDR3 length is 15 residues. Losses at the gene ends were 0 bases for V and 8 bases for J; bases not matched to a gene: 6. Complete variable domain (other parts from reference TRBV5-4 and TRBJ2-1): ETGVTQSPTHLIKTRGQQVTLRCSSQSGHNTVSWYQQALGQGPQFIFQYYREEENGRGNFPPRFSGLQFPNYSSELNVNALELDDSALYLCASSLDGGGAYEQFFGPGTRLTVL.

The CDR3 DNA follows: TGTGCCAGCGGAAGCGGGGGGACAGTAGATACGCAGTATTTT. Its translation: CASGSGGTVDTQYF. The chain carries TRBV6-6 and TRBJ2-3; 9 bases are a match to TRBD2. CDR1 is MNHNY, CDR2 SVGAGI, per germline (reference sequence). V dropped 8 bases and J dropped 5; count of bases not matched to a gene: 8. The CDR3 has 14 amino acids.

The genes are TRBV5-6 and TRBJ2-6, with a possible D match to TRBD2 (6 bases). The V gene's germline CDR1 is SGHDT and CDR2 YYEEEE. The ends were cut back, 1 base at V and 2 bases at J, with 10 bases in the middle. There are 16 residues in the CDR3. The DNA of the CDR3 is TGTGCCAGCAGCTTGTGGACGGGGGCTGGGGCCAACGTCCTGACTTTC. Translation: CASSLWTGAGANVLTF.

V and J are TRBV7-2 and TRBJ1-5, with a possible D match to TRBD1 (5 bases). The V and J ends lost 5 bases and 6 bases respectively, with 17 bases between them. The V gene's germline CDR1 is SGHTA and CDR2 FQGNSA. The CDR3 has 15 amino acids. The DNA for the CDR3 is TGTGCCAGCAGCCAGCAGACGGGGGGACTTCAGCCCCAGCATTTT. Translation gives CASSQQTGGLQPQHF.

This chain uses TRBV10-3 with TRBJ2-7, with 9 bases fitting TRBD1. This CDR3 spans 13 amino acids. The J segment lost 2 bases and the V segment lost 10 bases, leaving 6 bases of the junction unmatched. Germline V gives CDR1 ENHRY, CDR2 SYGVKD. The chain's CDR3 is CATGTGTTYEQYF. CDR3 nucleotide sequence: TGTGCCACCGGGACAGGGACGACCTACGAGCAGTACTTC.

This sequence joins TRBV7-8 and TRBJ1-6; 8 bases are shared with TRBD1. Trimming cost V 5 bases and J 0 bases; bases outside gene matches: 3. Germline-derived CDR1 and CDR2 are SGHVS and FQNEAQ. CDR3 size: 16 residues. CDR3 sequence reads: CASSPGQASYNSPLHF. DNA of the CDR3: TGTGCCAGCAGCCCGGGACAGGCCTCCTATAATTCACCCCTCCACTTT.

DNA of the CDR3: TGTGCCAGCAGTCTGACAGGGGGGGGTGGCTACACCTTC. Translated: CASSLTGGGGYTF. This chain links TRBV6-5 with TRBJ1-2; TRBD1 agrees at 9 bases. This CDR3 is 13 amino acids long. V gave up 5 bases and J gave up 7 bases; unmatched junction bases: 5. Germline CDR1 and CDR2: MNHEY and SVGAGI.